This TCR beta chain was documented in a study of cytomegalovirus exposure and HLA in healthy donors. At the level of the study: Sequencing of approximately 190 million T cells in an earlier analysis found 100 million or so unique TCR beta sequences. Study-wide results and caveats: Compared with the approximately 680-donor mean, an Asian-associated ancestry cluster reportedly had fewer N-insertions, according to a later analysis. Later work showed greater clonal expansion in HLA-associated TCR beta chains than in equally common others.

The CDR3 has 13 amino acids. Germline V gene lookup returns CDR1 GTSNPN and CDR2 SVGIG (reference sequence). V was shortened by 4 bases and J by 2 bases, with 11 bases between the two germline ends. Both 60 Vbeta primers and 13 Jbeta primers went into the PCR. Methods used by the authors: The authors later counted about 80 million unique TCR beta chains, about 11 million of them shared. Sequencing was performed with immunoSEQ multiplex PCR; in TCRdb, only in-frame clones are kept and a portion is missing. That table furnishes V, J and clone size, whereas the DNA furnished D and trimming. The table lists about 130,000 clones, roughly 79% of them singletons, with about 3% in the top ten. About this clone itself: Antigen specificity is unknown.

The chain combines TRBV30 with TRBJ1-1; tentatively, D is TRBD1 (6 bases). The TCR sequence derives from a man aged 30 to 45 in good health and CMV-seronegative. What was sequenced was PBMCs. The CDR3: CAWKRGINTEAFF. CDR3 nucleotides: TGTGCCTGGAAGAGGGGGATCAACACTGAAGCTTTCTTT.